One T cell receptor beta chain is described in this entry. These data originate in a study of blood T cell repertoires in COVID-19. Study members were between roughly 18 and 100 years old and lived in 24 US regions. Original processing methods: The authors estimated nucleated cell counts from reference gene primer amplification. Libraries were prepared by immunoSEQ multiplex PCR; TCRdb keeps only in-frame clonotypes and omits some of them. V and J calls plus clone size are reproduced from that table; the DNA served to infer D and trimming. The data contain some 260,000 clones, 80% to 90% of them seen just once; the ten biggest clones take up about 4%. Trimming pared 6 bases from V and 3 bases from J, leaving 9 bases between. From germline, CDR1 is SNHLY and CDR2 FYNNEI. The CDR3 consists of 14 residues.

The clonotype was recovered from a man younger than 45 with acute COVID-19. This chain joins TRBV2 and TRBJ1-6; perhaps TRBD1 as D (6 bases). Sequencing used PBMCs or T cells enriched from blood (not recorded which). The CDR3 sequence: CASSLDSYNSPLHF. For the CDR3, the DNA is TGTGCCAGCAGCCTGGACAGCTATAATTCACCCCTCCACTTT.